This T cell receptor (beta chain) is from a study of T cell repertoires in cytomegalovirus infection. Study outcomes and limitations: Summed public TCR beta family frequency identified CMV carriers bearing the relevant HLA.

Many counts were recorded for this clonotype. Antigen unknown. Germline values: CDR1 MDHEN, CDR2 SYDVKM. Trimming pared 8 bases from V and 2 bases from J, leaving 19 bases between. This CDR3 region has 16 residues. TCRdb ran MiXCR on the reads and lists one entry per CDR3 protein. This repertoire shows fewer than 300,000 distinct CDR3 sequences, about 25% found once; its top ten account for 14%. The receptor's source is a human donor in good health (CMV status not recorded). Some clones in this sample may be carry-over from other donors' samples. The rearrangement joins TRBV28 to TRBJ1-3; D uncertain. The sample was PBMCs. CDR3 in DNA: TGTGCCAGCGGGGTTGTCAGAGGCCCTACTGGAAACACCATATATTTT. Protein sequence: CASGVVRGPTGNTIYF.